Included here is one TCR beta chain sequence, with context. This specimen belongs to a study of T cell changes during pregnancy in multiple sclerosis. Generated by immunoSEQ multiplex PCR, the TCRdb table keeps only in-frame clones and is missing some. The top ten clones hold 0.15% to 0.2% of a sample with 45,000 to 60,000 clones, about 90% of them seen once. This specimen was CD4+ T cells from peripheral blood mononuclear cells, taken in the second trimester of pregnancy. The TCR was taken from a female donor with multiple sclerosis, enrolled in a pregnancy study.

The DNA of the CDR3 is TGTGCCAGCAGCTTGGCGGGACAGAACTATGGCTACACCTTC. This encodes CASSLAGQNYGYTF. V gene TRBV5-4 combines with J gene TRBJ1-2, with 7 bases matching TRBD1. Germline CDR1 and CDR2: SGHNT and YYREEE (reference sequence). The CDR3 totals 14 residues. Losses at the gene ends were 0 bases for V and 2 bases for J; bases not matched to a gene: 1.